The 30 T cell receptor beta chains below come from one sample, sequenced in a study of PD-L1 blockade in urothelial cancer. Here immunoSEQ multiplex PCR was the method, and the copy in TCRdb shows in-frame clones only, minus some. Of around 50,000 clones in the sample, approximately 86% were seen once. Time point of the sample: peripheral blood 6 weeks after treatment start. The source was PBMCs, collected around atezolizumab (anti-PD-L1) treatment. The origin of the receptors is a man in his forties or fifties with urothelial cancer.

V is TRBV15 and J is TRBJ2-1, with 7 nucleotides matching TRBD2. V gave up 1 base and J gave up 6 bases; unmatched junction bases: 6. CDR1 is LNHNV and CDR2 is YYDKDF in the germline V gene (reference sequence). The CDR3 runs 15 residues. CDR3 coding DNA: TGTGCCACCAGCAGAGGGCGGGAGTCCGGCAATGAGCAGTTCTTC. As protein: CATSRGRESGNEQFF.

The chain carries TRBV6-6 and TRBJ2-7, with 9 positions matching TRBD1. CDR1 is MNHNY and CDR2 is SVGAGI in the germline V gene (reference sequence). The CDR3 consists of 16 residues. After removal of 2 bases from V and 1 base from J, the junction contained 6 bases not matched to a gene. The CDR3 spells CASSYVGTGFSYEQYF. CDR3 sequence (DNA): TGTGCCAGCAGTTACGTTGGGACAGGGTTTTCCTACGAGCAGTACTTC.

The chain uses TRBV29-1 and TRBJ2-7; 11 bases map to TRBD1. This CDR3 is 14 amino acids long. The V gene's germline CDR1 is SQVTM and CDR2 ANQGSEA. Trimming took 1 base from V and 4 from J; bases not matched to a gene: 3. The CDR3 DNA sequence: TGCAGCGTTGAAGGGGGGACAGGGGGTTACGAGCAGTACTTC. Its protein product is CSVEGGTGGYEQYF.

The chain links TRBV10-2 to TRBJ1-5; D might be TRBD1 (5 bases). V was pared by 4 bases and J by 3 bases, with 10 bases between. This CDR3 comprises 14 residues. Germline values: CDR1 WSHSY, CDR2 SAAADI. The CDR3 region is CASSVTGSNQPQHF. The CDR3, as DNA: TGCGCCAGCAGTGTAACAGGTTCCAATCAGCCCCAGCATTTT.

The DNA for the CDR3 is TGTGCCAGCAGCTTACAGGCGGACGCGGGTGGCTACACCTTC. Translation gives CASSLQADAGGYTF. V usage is TRBV7-9 and J usage is TRBJ1-2; D uncertain. Per germline, CDR1 SEHNR and CDR2 FQNEAQ (reference sequence). The CDR3 has 14 amino acids. With 2 bases removed from V and 7 bases from J, the gap between germline ends came to 14 bases.

The genes are TRBV30 and TRBJ2-6, with unresolved D. Deletions cut 0 bases from V and 0 bases from J, with 6 bases between. Per the germline V gene, CDR1 is GTSNPN and CDR2 is SVGIG (reference sequence). The CDR3 sequence is 15 residues long. This CDR3 is CAWSVLLSGANVLTF. The CDR3 DNA reads as TGTGCCTGGAGTGTACTGCTCTCTGGGGCCAACGTCCTGACTTTC.

The V and J genes are TRBV5-6 and TRBJ2-1, with 8 bases matching TRBD2. The junction had 20 bases not matched to a gene; V was cut back by 4 bases and J by 8 bases. This CDR3 has 18 amino acids. Germline V gene data show CDR1 as SGHDT and CDR2 as YYEEEE. The CDR3 region has the DNA TGTGCCAGCAGCCCAGCCTGGCGAGAAGCGGGAGAGCGGGATGAGCAGTTCTTC. It is translated as CASSPAWREAGERDEQFF.

This clone was found a few times. The CDR3 here is CASSTGDGYTF. DNA of the CDR3: TGTGCCAGCAGCACAGGGGATGGCTACACCTTC. The chain carries TRBV6-5 and TRBJ1-2, with 7 bases fitting TRBD1. This CDR3 contains 11 residues. CDR1 is MNHEY, CDR2 SVGAGI, per germline. V was pared by 6 bases and J by 6 bases, with 1 base of the junction left unmatched.

The chain uses TRBV19 and TRBJ1-2; 8 bases are a match to TRBD1. Trimming removed 3 bases from V and 5 bases from J; junction bases left unmatched: 5. Germline V CDR1 and CDR2: LNHDA, SQIVND (reference sequence). This CDR3 is built from 14 residues. CDR3: CASSMIRTGYGYTF. The CDR3 coding sequence is TGTGCCAGTAGTATGATCCGGACAGGGTATGGCTACACCTTC.

In this sample, this clone turned up once. The chain combines TRBV5-6 with TRBJ2-7; 7 bases match TRBD2. The germline gives CDR1 SGHDT, CDR2 YYEEEE. Trimming took 2 bases from V and 4 from J; bases not matched to a gene: 3. This CDR3 spans 13 amino acids. The CDR3 region has the DNA TGTGCCAGCAGCTTAACGGGGGGATACGAGCAGTACTTC. It translates to CASSLTGGYEQYF.

This chain uses TRBV9 with TRBJ1-3; the D gene is possibly TRBD1 (5 bases). V gave up 4 bases and J gave up 0 bases, with 8 bases separating them. Germline CDR1 and CDR2: SGDLS and YYNGEE. The CDR3 sequence is 14 residues long. CDR3 sequence: CASSSGGSGNTIYF. The CDR3 bases are TGTGCCAGCAGCTCGGGGGGCTCTGGAAACACCATATATTTT.

This clone was counted only a few times. V and J are TRBV7-8 and TRBJ1-6, with TRBD1 matching 12 bases. The V and J ends lost 6 bases and 7 bases, in that order; junction bases with no gene match: 4. The CDR3 spans 15 residues. CDR1 and CDR2 from the germline V gene are SGHVS and FQNEAQ. In nucleotides, the CDR3 is TGTGCCAGCAGGGGACAGGGGGCTGGAAATTCACCCCTCCACTTT. This translates into CASRGQGAGNSPLHF. Based on the CDR3 plus reference TRBV7-8 and TRBJ1-6, the full variable domain is GAGVSQSPRYKVAKRGQDVALRCDPISGHVSLFWYQQALGQGPEFLTYFQNEAQLDKSGLPSDRFFAERPEGSVSTLKIQRTQQEDSAVYLCASRGQGAGNSPLHFGNGTRLTVT.

The chain links TRBV7-2 to TRBJ1-2, with 10 bases identical to TRBD1. The V segment lost 6 bases and the J segment 3 bases; nucleotides outside the gene matches: 10. Germline CDR1 and CDR2: SGHTA and FQGNSA. The CDR3 loop spans 16 amino acids. The CDR3 reads CASSLGGGTGDYGYTF. CDR3 in DNA: TGTGCCAGCAGTCTAGGGGGGGGGACAGGGGACTATGGCTACACCTTC.

The rearrangement joins TRBV5-1 to TRBJ2-7; 8 nucleotides match TRBD1. The CDR3 spans 14 residues. CDR1 is SGHRS and CDR2 is YFSETQ in the germline V gene. Trimming took 4 bases from V and 3 from J; bases not matched to a gene: 6. The CDR3 sequence: CASSGRQGNYEQYF. CDR3 nucleotide sequence: TGCGCCAGCAGCGGTAGACAGGGGAACTACGAGCAGTACTTC.

This clone has a single count. The DNA for the CDR3 is TGTGCCAGCAGAACTTTAACAGGGTATTATGGCTACACCTTC. Translating it yields CASRTLTGYYGYTF. The chain couples TRBV11-2 to TRBJ1-2, with D perhaps TRBD1 (6 bases). Per germline, CDR1 SGHAT and CDR2 FQNNGV. Deletions cut 6 bases from V and 5 bases from J, with 16 bases between. The CDR3 loop spans 14 amino acids.

The rearrangement uses TRBV6-1 and TRBJ2-7; D may be TRBD2 (7 bases). The CDR3 is 15 residues long. V dropped 1 base and J dropped 1 base, with 11 bases sitting between them. CDR1 is MNHNS, CDR2 SASEGT, per germline. CDR3 in amino acids: CASSEVAGASYEQYF. The CDR3 nucleotides read TGTGCCAGCAGTGAAGTTGCGGGGGCATCCTACGAGCAGTACTTC.

This clone was picked up a small number of times. The chain uses TRBV7-9 and TRBJ1-6, with a tentative D call TRBD1 (6 bases). Germline values: CDR1 SEHNR, CDR2 FQNEAQ (reference sequence). Trimming took off 5 bases at V and 6 bases at J, with 14 bases between the two ends. CDR3 length equals 15 residues. The CDR3 DNA follows: TGTGCCAGCAGCGCCACCACAGGGATTAATTCACCCCTCCACTTT. Encoded protein: CASSATTGINSPLHF. Filled out from reference TRBV7-9 and TRBJ1-6, the complete variable domain reads DTGVSQNPRHKITKRGQNVTFRCDPISEHNRLYWYRQTLGQGPEFLTYFQNEAQLEKSRLLSDRFSAERPKGSFSTLEIQRTEQGDSAMYLCASSATTGINSPLHFGNGTRLTVT.

The chain carries TRBV30 and TRBJ2-6; D gene ambiguous. The CDR3 consists of 11 residues. Germline V lookup: CDR1 GTSNPN, CDR2 SVGIG (reference sequence). V was clipped by 4 bases and J by 8 bases, with 6 bases between them. CDR3: CAWTPSNVLTF. The CDR3 nucleotides are TGTGCCTGGACCCCCTCCAACGTCCTGACTTTC.

The chain combines TRBV9 with TRBJ2-7; tentative D call: TRBD2 (6 bases). Germline lookup yields CDR1 SGDLS and CDR2 YYNGEE. The V end was cut by 5 bases, the J end by 3 bases, with 12 bases between. The CDR3 loop spans 13 amino acids. CDR3 nucleotide sequence: TGTGCCAGCAGTCGGGACTCGGGCTACGAGCAGTACTTC. It yields the protein CASSRDSGYEQYF. Together with reference TRBV9 and TRBJ2-7, the CDR3 gives the full variable domain: DSGVTQTPKHLITATGQRVTLRCSPRSGDLSVYWYQQSLDQGLQFLIQYYNGEERAKGNILERFSAQQFPDLHSELNLSSLELGDSALYFCASSRDSGYEQYFGPGTRLTVT.

The CDR3 sequence: CASSWGTGNTEAFF. Written as DNA, the CDR3 is TGTGCCAGCAGCTGGGGAACAGGGAACACTGAAGCTTTCTTT. The V gene is TRBV7-9, the J gene TRBJ1-1; the D gene is possibly TRBD1 (5 bases). Germline CDR1 and CDR2: SEHNR and FQNEAQ (reference sequence). The length of the CDR3 is 14 residues. The V end lost 4 bases, the J end lost 1 base, and 10 bases lay between the germline ends.

The rearrangement links TRBV5-6 to TRBJ2-7; D uncertain. V was cut by 4 bases and J by 5 bases, with 7 bases left in between. The CDR3 is 11 amino acids. CDR1 is SGHDT, CDR2 YYEEEE, per germline. The DNA for the CDR3 is TGTGCCAGCAGCAATGTCGACGAGCAGTACTTC. It yields the protein CASSNVDEQYF.

The V call is TRBV6-7, the J call TRBJ2-7; possibly TRBD1 for D (6 bases). TRBV6-7 is noted as an ORF with a role that remains uncertain. The length of the CDR3 is 12 residues. V was shortened by 11 bases and J by 0 bases, with 11 bases between the two germline ends. DNA for the CDR3: TGTGCCTTCGGGACACTCTCCTACGAGCAGTACTTC. It encodes CAFGTLSYEQYF.

The chain joins TRBV10-3 to TRBJ2-5, with D perhaps matching TRBD1 (5 bases). V dropped 6 bases and J dropped 2 bases, with 16 bases sitting between them. The CDR3 is made up of 15 amino acids. Per germline, CDR1 ENHRY and CDR2 SYGVKD. The CDR3 nucleotides are TGTGCCATCAGCCTCGGCGGCGGACATCAAGAGACCCAGTACTTC. This sequence encodes CAISLGGGHQETQYF.

In this sample, this clone turned up a few times. This chain uses TRBV6-6 with TRBJ2-7; 10 bases align to TRBD2. V was pared by 5 bases and J by 6 bases, with 1 base of the junction left unmatched. This CDR3 comprises 12 residues. From germline, CDR1 is MNHNY and CDR2 SVGAGI (reference sequence). This CDR3 is CASSGTSAEQYF. DNA for the CDR3: TGTGCCAGCAGTGGGACTAGCGCCGAGCAGTACTTC.

This clone occurred once. The J gene is TRBJ2-7, the V gene TRBV6-6; 7 nucleotides line up with TRBD1. Germline CDR1 and CDR2: MNHNY and SVGAGI (reference sequence). J gave up 8 bases and V 2 bases, and 9 bases lay outside the gene matches. This CDR3 is 14 amino acids long. In DNA, the CDR3 is TGTGCCAGCAGTTACACCTCCGGGACAGCACAGCAGTACTTC. Translating it yields CASSYTSGTAQQYF.

Of note for this clone: One end of the junction fails to match germline, which may point to a read error. This chain uses TRBV7-3 with TRBJ2-5; 9 bases line up with TRBD2. From germline, CDR1 is SGHTA and CDR2 FQGTGA. This CDR3 has 15 residues. CDR3 loop: CASSLRAGGLETLYF. The CDR3 coding sequence is TGTGCCAGCAGCTTAAGGGCGGGGGGGCTAGAGACCCTGTACTTC. The variable domain in full, completed from reference TRBV7-3 and TRBJ2-5, reads GAGVSQTPSNKVTEKGKYVELRCDPISGHTALYWYRQSLGQGPEFLIYFQGTGAADDSGLPNDRFFAVRPEGSVSTLKIQRTERGDSAVYLCASSLRAGGLETLYFGPGTRLLVL.

The J gene is TRBJ2-7, the V gene TRBV27; 7 bases are shared with TRBD1. Looked up from germline, CDR1 is MNHEY and CDR2 is SMNVEV (reference sequence). The CDR3 contains 14 residues. The junction had 8 bases not matched to a gene; V was cut back by 9 bases and J by 0 bases. The DNA for the CDR3 is TGTGCCAGTCGAACCGGGACAGTCTCCTACGAGCAGTACTTC. It translates to CASRTGTVSYEQYF.

This rearrangement joins TRBV7-3 to TRBJ2-5; TRBD1 matches at 9 bases. J was trimmed by 2 bases and V by 5 bases; bases with no gene match: 6. CDR3 length: 15 amino acids. Germline CDR1 is SGHTA and CDR2 is FQGTGA. CDR3 amino acids: CASSPDRGRQETQYF. Here the CDR3 DNA reads TGTGCCAGCAGCCCAGACAGGGGGAGGCAAGAGACCCAGTACTTC.

The chain joins TRBV5-5 to TRBJ2-7; 8 nucleotides align to TRBD1. CDR1 and CDR2 (germline): SGHKS, YYEKEE (reference sequence). V gave up 0 bases and J gave up 2 bases; unmatched junction bases: 7. The CDR3 sequence is 16 residues long. CDR3 nucleotides: TGTGCCAGCAGCTTGGGCCCCGGGACAGGCACCTACGAGCAGTACTTC. It translates to CASSLGPGTGTYEQYF.

This rearrangement joins TRBV6-1 to TRBJ2-5, with a weak D call TRBD2 (5 bases). Germline V gene lookup returns CDR1 MNHNS and CDR2 SASEGT. This CDR3 has 14 amino acids. Trimming shortened V by 5 bases and J by 7 bases, and 17 bases separated the two germline ends. CDR3 sequence reads: CASSRPGLPWTQYF. The CDR3 DNA reads as TGTGCCAGCAGTCGTCCTGGACTGCCATGGACCCAGTACTTC.